This T cell receptor (beta chain) was observed in a study of shared clonotypes between healthy human individuals. Across the study: The study used three CD4 naive, three CD4 memory, two CD8 naive and one CD8 memory plate per donor.

Clones were read by immunoSEQ multiplex PCR, and TCRdb kept only the in-frame ones, dropping some. Among 550,000 to 750,000 clones listed, roughly nine tenths were seen once. General study points: Donors were few, which limited the genetic and exposure-history diversity represented.

As to this clone: Its antigen remains unknown.

Positive CCR7 selection of CD45RO-negative cells yielded the naive CD8 cells, and terminally differentiated effector memory CD45RA+ cells were excluded. Germline CDR1 reads MDHEN; CDR2 reads SYDVKM. Trimming took off 3 bases at V and 2 bases at J, with 8 bases between the two ends. This CDR3 region has 14 residues. This TCR derives from a man aged 30 to 39 in good health. The sequenced sample was naive CD8+ T cells sorted from blood. This sequence joins TRBV28 and TRBJ1-3; D gene uncertain. This chain's CDR3 is CASSFVLTGNTIYF. CDR3 DNA: TGTGCCAGCAGTTTCGTTCTTACTGGAAACACCATATATTTT.